Following are 21 T cell receptor beta chains from one sample sequenced in a study of OX40 agonist ivuxolimab in advanced cancers. The protocol was immunoSEQ multiplex PCR, while the TCRdb copy is restricted to in-frame clones and leaves out a portion. The sample yields about 49,000 clones, about 75% seen once. The sequencing here drew on CD4+ or CD8+ T cells sorted from blood, taken in a trial of the OX40 agonist ivuxolimab. These receptors originate from an adult with an advanced solid tumor such as melanoma, head and neck, liver or kidney cancer.

This chain joins TRBV6-1 and TRBJ2-7; no clear D. V gave up 3 bases and J gave up 3 bases, with 15 bases separating them. CDR3 length: 15 residues. The V gene's germline CDR1 is MNHNS and CDR2 SASEGT. CDR3 nucleotide sequence: TGTGCCAGCAGTGAGTCCCGATCGGTTATCTACGAGCAGTACTTC. As protein: CASSESRSVIYEQYF.

The chain recombines TRBV30 with TRBJ1-2, with 8 bases that match TRBD1. The CDR3 is made up of 15 amino acids. The junction had 10 bases not matched to a gene; V was cut back by 3 bases and J by 4 bases. Germline loops: CDR1 GTSNPN, CDR2 SVGIG (reference sequence). The CDR3 sequence is CAWRARQGLGYGYTF. CDR3 nucleotide sequence: TGTGCCTGGAGGGCTCGACAGGGGTTGGGCTATGGCTACACCTTC. Together with reference TRBV30 and TRBJ1-2, the CDR3 gives the full variable domain: SQTIHQWPATLVQPVGSPLSLECTVEGTSNPNLYWYRQAAGRGLQLLFYSVGIGQISSEVPQNLSASRPQDRQFILSSKKLLLSDSGFYLCAWRARQGLGYGYTFGSGTRLTVV.

The V gene is TRBV14, the J gene TRBJ2-1, with D perhaps being TRBD1 or TRBD2 (5 bases each). The CDR3 has 13 residues. Trimming removed 0 bases at V and 9 bases at J, with 9 bases between. The germline V gene encodes CDR1 SGHDN and CDR2 FVKESK. The CDR3 loop is CASSQDLGTEQFF. CDR3 DNA: TGTGCCAGCAGCCAAGATCTGGGGACTGAGCAGTTCTTC.

The chain carries TRBV7-8 and TRBJ1-5; 8 bases line up with TRBD1. Trimming took 2 bases from V and 7 from J; bases not matched to a gene: 13. This CDR3 has 17 residues. Per the germline V gene, CDR1 is SGHVS and CDR2 is FQNEAQ. CDR3 DNA sequence: TGTGCCAGCAGCTTATGGTCTCGACAGGGGACGGCGCAGCCCCAGCATTTT. Protein sequence: CASSLWSRQGTAQPQHF.

This chain joins TRBV28 and TRBJ1-2; D is perhaps TRBD1 (5 bases). Germline assignment: CDR1 MDHEN and CDR2 SYDVKM. V lost 6 bases, J lost 13 bases, and 18 bases lay in between. This CDR3 comprises 12 residues. The CDR3 spells CASSRDASRRTF. CDR3 in DNA: TGTGCCAGCAGCCGGGACGCCAGCAGACGCACCTTC.

This clone was seen a handful of times. The CDR3 sequence is CASSRWTGAYYEQYF. Here the CDR3 DNA reads TGTGCCAGCAGCCGCTGGACAGGGGCTTACTACGAGCAGTACTTC. The chain employs TRBV7-9 and TRBJ2-7; TRBD1 matches 9 bases. Per germline, CDR1 SEHNR and CDR2 FQNEAQ (reference sequence). The CDR3 totals 15 residues. With V trimmed by 5 bases and J by 3 bases, 8 bases remained unmatched.

The rearrangement joins TRBV2 to TRBJ1-2; D is uncertain. CDR1 and CDR2 (germline): SNHLY, FYNNEI. The V end lost 7 bases, the J end lost 8 bases, and 17 bases lay between the germline ends. The CDR3 spans 13 residues. Here the CDR3 reads CASIRGYGFGYTF. CDR3 sequence (DNA): TGTGCCAGCATCAGAGGATACGGGTTCGGCTACACCTTC.

The CDR3 coding sequence is TGTGCCAGCGCCAAAACAGGGGACGAGCAGTACTTC. The encoded protein is CASAKTGDEQYF. The rearrangement links TRBV5-6 to TRBJ2-7, with 7 bases aligning to TRBD1. V shed 7 bases and J 5 bases; nucleotides not matched to a gene: 6. This CDR3 spans 12 amino acids. The germline V gene has CDR1 SGHDT and CDR2 YYEEEE.

J is TRBJ2-7 and V is TRBV7-6; 8 positions agree with TRBD1. The CDR3 contains 16 residues. The germline CDR1 and CDR2 sequences are SGHVS and FNYEAQ. Trimming cost V 4 bases and J 2 bases; bases outside gene matches: 10. CDR3: CASSSQTGDGPYEQYF. The CDR3, as DNA: TGTGCCAGCAGCTCGCAGACAGGGGATGGGCCCTACGAGCAGTACTTC.

This chain uses TRBV15 with TRBJ1-1; D is unresolved. Trimming took 0 bases from V and 3 from J, leaving 8 bases between them. CDR3 length equals 14 residues. CDR1 is LNHNV and CDR2 is YYDKDF in the germline V gene (reference sequence). The DNA for the CDR3 is TGTGCCACCAGCAGAGATGTGGGTTACACTGAAGCTTTCTTT. This gives the protein CATSRDVGYTEAFF.

The DNA for the CDR3 is TGTGCCAGCAGCTTAGCGGGGGGTTACTCCTACGAGCAGTACTTC. As protein: CASSLAGGYSYEQYF. This chain joins TRBV7-2 and TRBJ2-7, with D perhaps TRBD2 (6 bases). The CDR3 has 15 amino acids. CDR1 and CDR2 from the germline V gene are SGHTA and FQGNSA. Trimming shortened V by 0 bases and J by 0 bases, and 9 bases separated the two germline ends. Full variable domain (rest looked up from reference TRBV7-2 and TRBJ2-7): GAGVSQSPSNKVTEKGKDVELRCDPISGHTALYWYRQSLGQGLEFLIYFQGNSAPDKSGLPSDRFSAERTGGSVSTLTIQRTQQEDSAVYLCASSLAGGYSYEQYFGPGTRLTVT.

In this sample, this clone turned up a few times. J is TRBJ2-2 and V is TRBV5-7; 11 positions match TRBD2. TRBV5-7 is given ORF status, its function remaining uncertain. Unmatched junction bases numbered 0, after V lost 2 bases and J lost 3 bases. The CDR3 contains 15 residues. The CDR3 nucleotides are TGTGCCAGCAGCTTACTAGCGGGAGACACCGGGGAGCTGTTTTTT. This encodes CASSLLAGDTGELFF.

This rearrangement joins TRBV2 to TRBJ2-5; 12 nucleotides align to TRBD2. The CDR3 is 16 amino acids. Trimming at V came to 6 bases and at J to 7 bases, leaving 12 bases not matched to a gene. CDR1 and CDR2 from the germline V gene are SNHLY and FYNNEI. The CDR3 reads CASRDRASGREGTQYF. Written as DNA, the CDR3 is TGTGCCAGCAGAGATCGGGCTAGCGGGAGGGAAGGGACCCAGTACTTC.

This clone has just a few counts. The chain links TRBV5-1 to TRBJ1-5; D unresolved. The CDR3 is 14 amino acids. Germline V gives CDR1 SGHRS, CDR2 YFSETQ. V gave up 0 bases and J gave up 1 base, with 5 bases separating them. The chain's CDR3 is CASSLDGSNQPQHF. The CDR3 DNA sequence: TGCGCCAGCAGCTTGGACGGCAGCAATCAGCCCCAGCATTTT.

The V gene is TRBV30, the J gene TRBJ1-5, with a tentative D call TRBD1 (6 bases). The CDR3 sequence is 15 residues long. Germline CDR1 GTSNPN, CDR2 SVGIG (reference sequence). With 1 base removed from V and 2 bases from J, the gap between germline ends came to 12 bases. The CDR3 protein is CAWSGGAGGNQPQHF. The DNA for the CDR3 is TGTGCCTGGAGTGGCGGGGCAGGGGGCAATCAGCCCCAGCATTTT.

The rearrangement links TRBV9 to TRBJ2-3; 11 bases are a match to TRBD2. The J segment lost 5 bases and the V segment lost 3 bases, leaving 5 bases of the junction unmatched. The germline V gene encodes CDR1 SGDLS and CDR2 YYNGEE. The CDR3 loop spans 15 amino acids. The CDR3 DNA reads as TGTGCCAGCAGCGCACGACTAGCGGGAAAAGATACGCAGTATTTT. Its translation is CASSARLAGKDTQYF.

In its sample, this clone was seen once. The V and J genes are TRBV5-6 and TRBJ2-3; TRBD1 aligns across 7 bases. This CDR3 region has 16 residues. Trimming cost V 0 bases and J 5 bases; bases outside gene matches: 9. Germline CDR1 is SGHDT and CDR2 is YYEEEE. DNA for the CDR3: TGTGCCAGCAGCTTGGCCCCTGGCAGGGGGTTAGATACGCAGTATTTT. Protein: CASSLAPGRGLDTQYF.

The V call is TRBV11-2, the J call TRBJ2-5; no firm D call. The CDR3 contains 14 residues. Trimming removed 5 bases from V and 5 bases from J, with 15 bases in between. In germline, CDR1 is SGHAT, CDR2 FQNNGV. The CDR3 here is CASSQSQSQETQYF. The CDR3 DNA reads as TGTGCCAGCAGCCAATCACAGTCCCAGGAGACCCAGTACTTC.

The chain uses TRBV18 and TRBJ2-7; D might be TRBD1 (6 bases). Germline CDR1 is KGHSH and CDR2 is LQKENI. The CDR3 totals 18 residues. Trimming left V 2 bases short and J 1 base short, with 21 bases between. The CDR3 loop reads CASSPRGQRSAVSYEQYF. CDR3 DNA: TGTGCCAGCTCACCAAGAGGACAGAGATCCGCTGTTTCCTACGAGCAGTACTTC.

CDR3 sequence: CASSLDKTQYF. The CDR3 region has the DNA TGTGCCAGCAGCTTAGACAAGACCCAGTACTTC. The chain couples TRBV5-8 to TRBJ2-5; D is unresolved. Germline V gives CDR1 SGHTS, CDR2 YDEGEE. CDR3 length: 11 residues. Trimming removed 2 bases at V and 6 bases at J, with 5 bases between.

This chain joins TRBV2 and TRBJ2-3; 7 nucleotides line up with TRBD2. Germline values: CDR1 SNHLY, CDR2 FYNNEI. With 2 bases clipped from V and 0 bases from J, the junction kept 2 bases outside the gene matches. The CDR3 is 15 amino acids. CDR3 DNA: TGTGCCAGCAGTGAAAATAGCGGGAGCACAGATACGCAGTATTTT. This sequence encodes CASSENSGSTDTQYF.